This T cell receptor (beta chain) was documented in a study of T cells in Graves' hyperthyroidism and ophthalmopathy. Study context: Pretreatment peripheral blood was obtained at initial diagnosis.

About this clonotype: What it recognizes is unknown.

TCR beta CDR3 region amplification was performed from RNA transcripts. Initially, a first-round RT-PCR of the TCR CDR3 employed the HTBI primer set. In TCRdb, the multiplex PCR reads were re-called with MiXCR into one record per CDR3 protein. The sample has about 640,000 distinct CDR3 sequences; roughly 15% are singletons. General study findings and limits: Most clonotypes expanded in the thyroid (above 0.001) were also present in blood. The model made its ophthalmopathy prediction, and onset followed a median approximately 6 months later.

V was clipped by 2 bases and J by 5 bases, with 6 bases between them. CDR1 and CDR2 from the germline V gene are MGHDK and SYGVNS. The CDR3 has 12 residues. The chain combines TRBV25-1 with TRBJ1-1; the D is unclear. Sequencing was done on a sample of blood. The clonotype comes from a woman aged 45-65 years with Graves' ophthalmopathy. CDR3: CASSEAWTEAFF. The CDR3, as DNA: TGTGCCAGCAGTGAAGCTTGGACTGAAGCTTTCTTT.